This T cell receptor (beta chain) appears in the sequencing data of a study of T-cell reconstitution after alpha-beta-depleted transplantation in children. General study results and limits: Where some patients showed high TCRbeta diversity at day 60, it came from recipient T cells and thymic progenitors that had survived. T-cell counts and diversity at one year following transplant were attributed mainly to newly produced T cells. Several hundred expanded graft clones reportedly gave rise to the alpha-beta T cells present about two months after transplant.

Unique molecular identifiers were used in preparing the TCRbeta library. TCRdb itself ran the PCR reads through MiXCR, one entry per CDR3 protein. The data show roughly 400,000 distinct CDR3 sequences, roughly two fifths seen once. Worth noting for this clonotype: Its target is unknown. Relative to the germline gene, one junction end is altered; a read error may explain this.

CDR1 is DFQATT, CDR2 SNEGSKA, per germline (reference sequence). The CDR3 runs to 18 residues. V and J are TRBV20-1 and TRBJ2-1, with 16 bases aligning to TRBD2. The sample consisted of PBMCs, taken before TCRalphabeta/CD19-depleted stem cell transplant. The source of this sequence is a girl aged 2-10 years with aplastic anemia, due to receive a stem cell transplant. The CDR3 region has the DNA TGCTGTGCTAGAACGGGACTAGCGGGAGGGGTCGCCTACAATGAGCAGTTCTTC. It is translated as CCARTGLAGGVAYNEQFF.